This TCR beta chain was found in a study of T-cell reconstitution after alpha-beta-depleted transplantation in children. Trimming stripped 3 bases from V and 1 base from J, with 4 bases between. Looked up from germline, CDR1 is ENHRY and CDR2 is SYGVKD. The CDR3 is 12 amino acids. This clonotype appeared many times. The TCRbeta library was prepared with unique molecular identifiers. TCRdb re-derived calls from the PCR reads in MiXCR, one entry per CDR3 protein. The table shows under 20,000 distinct CDR3 sequences, with around 12% occurring only once. The chain has TRBV10-3 and TRBJ2-7; no clear D. Specimen: PBMCs, mostly from graft donor cells, collected 180 days after TCRalphabeta/CD19-depleted stem cell transplant. The receptor's source is a boy under two years old who had a stem cell transplant for Wiskott-Aldrich syndrome, so the T cells may come from the graft donor. The CDR3 DNA is TGTGCCATCAGTGAAGTTTCCTACGAGCAGTACTTC. Protein: CAISEVSYEQYF.